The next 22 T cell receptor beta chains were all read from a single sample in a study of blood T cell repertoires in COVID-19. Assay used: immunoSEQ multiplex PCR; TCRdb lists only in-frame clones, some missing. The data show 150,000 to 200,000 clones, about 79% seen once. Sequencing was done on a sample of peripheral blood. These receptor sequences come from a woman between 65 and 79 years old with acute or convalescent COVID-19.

CDR3 region: CASSRLSTGQLNTGELFF. The CDR3 DNA reads as TGCGCCAGCAGCCGACTCTCGACGGGACAGCTTAACACCGGGGAGCTGTTTTTT. V is TRBV5-1 and J is TRBJ2-2, with 7 bases matching TRBD1. In germline, CDR1 is SGHRS, CDR2 YFSETQ. The CDR3 spans 18 residues. Trimming took 4 bases from V and 2 from J; bases not matched to a gene: 14.

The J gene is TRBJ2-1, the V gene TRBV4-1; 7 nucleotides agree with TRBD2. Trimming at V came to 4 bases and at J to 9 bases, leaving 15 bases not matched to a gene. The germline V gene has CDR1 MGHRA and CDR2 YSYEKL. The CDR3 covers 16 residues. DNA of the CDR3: TGCGCCAGCAGCCGGCTAGCGGTGAGAAGTTCGGCTGAGCAGTTCTTC. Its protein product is CASSRLAVRSSAEQFF.

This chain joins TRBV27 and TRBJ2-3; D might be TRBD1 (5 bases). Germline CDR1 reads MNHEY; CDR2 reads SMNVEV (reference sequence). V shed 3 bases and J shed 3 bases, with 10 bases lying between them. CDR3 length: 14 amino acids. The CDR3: CASSFQGWTDTQYF. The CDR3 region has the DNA TGTGCCAGCAGTTTCCAGGGATGGACAGATACGCAGTATTTT.

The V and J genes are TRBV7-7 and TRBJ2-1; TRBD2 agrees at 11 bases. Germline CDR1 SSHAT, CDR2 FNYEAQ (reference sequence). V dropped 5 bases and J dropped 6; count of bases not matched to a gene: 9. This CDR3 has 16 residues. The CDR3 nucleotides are TGTGCCAGCAGCCAGCTTACTAGCGGGAGTATCAATGAGCAGTTCTTC. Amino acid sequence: CASSQLTSGSINEQFF. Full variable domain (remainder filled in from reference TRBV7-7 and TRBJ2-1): GAGVSQSPRYKVTKRGQDVTLRCDPISSHATLYWYQQALGQGPEFLTYFNYEAQPDKSGLPSDRFSAERPEGSISTLTIQRTEQRDSAMYRCASSQLTSGSINEQFFGPGTRLTVL.

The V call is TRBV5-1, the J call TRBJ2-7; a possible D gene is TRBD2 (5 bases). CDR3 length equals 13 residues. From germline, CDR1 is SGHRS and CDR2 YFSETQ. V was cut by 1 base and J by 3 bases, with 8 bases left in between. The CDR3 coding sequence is TGCGCCAGCAGCTTGAACAGCGGCTACGAGCAGTACTTC. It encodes CASSLNSGYEQYF. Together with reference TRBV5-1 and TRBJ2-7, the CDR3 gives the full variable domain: KAGVTQTPRYLIKTRGQQVTLSCSPISGHRSVSWYQQTPGQGLQFLFEYFSETQRNKGNFPGRFSGRQFSNSRSEMNVSTLELGDSALYLCASSLNSGYEQYFGPGTRLTVT.

The CDR3 DNA reads TGCGCCAGCAGCTCCACAGGGGATTCGGATTCACCCCTCCACTTT. Translating it yields CASSSTGDSDSPLHF. The chain is built from TRBV5-1 and TRBJ1-6; the match to TRBD1 covers 7 bases. Germline CDR1 SGHRS, CDR2 YFSETQ. CDR3 length: 15 amino acids. Unmatched junction bases numbered 8, after V lost 3 bases and J lost 8 bases.

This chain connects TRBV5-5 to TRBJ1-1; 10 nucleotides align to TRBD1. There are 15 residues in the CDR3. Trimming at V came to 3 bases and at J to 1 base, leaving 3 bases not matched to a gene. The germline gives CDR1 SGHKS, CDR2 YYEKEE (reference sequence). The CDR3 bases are TGTGCCAGCAGCTGGGGACAGGGGAAGAACACTGAAGCTTTCTTT. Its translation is CASSWGQGKNTEAFF.

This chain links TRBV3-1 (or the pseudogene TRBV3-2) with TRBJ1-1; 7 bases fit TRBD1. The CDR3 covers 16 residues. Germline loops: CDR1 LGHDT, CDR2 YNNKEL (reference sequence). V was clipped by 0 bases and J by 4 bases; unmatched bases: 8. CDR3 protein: CASSQDLGPGGTEAFF. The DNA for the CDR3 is TGTGCCAGCAGCCAAGATTTGGGGCCAGGGGGCACTGAAGCTTTCTTT.

This CDR3 reads CASSITGGETQYF. The CDR3 region has the DNA TGTGCCAGCAGTATCACGGGGGGGGAGACCCAGTACTTC. The chain employs TRBV6-5 and TRBJ2-5, with TRBD2 matching over 8 bases. Losses at the gene ends were 5 bases for V and 5 bases for J; bases not matched to a gene: 4. The V gene's germline CDR1 is MNHEY and CDR2 SVGAGI. The CDR3 is 13 amino acids.

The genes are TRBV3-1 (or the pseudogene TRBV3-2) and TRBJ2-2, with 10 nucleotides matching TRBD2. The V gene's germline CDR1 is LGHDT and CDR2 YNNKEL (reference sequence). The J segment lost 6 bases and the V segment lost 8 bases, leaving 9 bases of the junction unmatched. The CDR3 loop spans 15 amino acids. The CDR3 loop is CASQASGGGPGELFF. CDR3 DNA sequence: TGTGCCAGCCAGGCTAGCGGGGGAGGCCCCGGGGAGCTGTTTTTT.

The CDR3 reads CASSLPSGIGIGEQFF. In nucleotides, the CDR3 is TGCGCCAGCAGTTTACCGAGCGGGATCGGCATCGGTGAGCAGTTCTTC. The rearrangement links TRBV10-2 to TRBJ2-1; 7 bases line up with TRBD2. Germline V gene data show CDR1 as WSHSY and CDR2 as SAAADI. V gave up 5 bases and J gave up 9 bases; unmatched junction bases: 16. The length of the CDR3 is 16 residues.

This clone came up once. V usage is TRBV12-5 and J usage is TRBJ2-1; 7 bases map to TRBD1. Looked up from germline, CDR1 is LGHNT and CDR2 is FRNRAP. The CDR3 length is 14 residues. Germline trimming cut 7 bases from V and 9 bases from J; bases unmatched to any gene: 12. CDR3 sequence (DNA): TGTGCTAGTGTCCTAAACGACAGGGCCGGTGAGCAGTTCTTC. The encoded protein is CASVLNDRAGEQFF.

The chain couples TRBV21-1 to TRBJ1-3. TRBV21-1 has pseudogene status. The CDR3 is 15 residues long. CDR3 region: CASPRDSTFGNTIYF. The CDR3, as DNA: TGTGCCAGTCCTCGGGACTCAACTTTCGGAAACACCATATATTTT.

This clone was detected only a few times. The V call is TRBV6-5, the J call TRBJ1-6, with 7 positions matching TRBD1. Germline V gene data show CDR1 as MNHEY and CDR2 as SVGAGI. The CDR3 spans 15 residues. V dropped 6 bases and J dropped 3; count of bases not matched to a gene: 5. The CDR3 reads CASRTGTDYNSPLHF. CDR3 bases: TGTGCCAGCAGGACCGGGACAGACTATAATTCACCCCTCCACTTT.

The CDR3 DNA reads TGTGCCAGAACATACAGGGCGCTCTCTGGAAACACCATATATTTT. Residues: CARTYRALSGNTIYF. The J gene is TRBJ1-3, the V gene TRBV6-5; tentative D call: TRBD1 (6 bases). Germline V lookup: CDR1 MNHEY, CDR2 SVGAGI. The CDR3 contains 15 residues. Trimming left V 9 bases short and J 0 bases short, with 15 bases between.

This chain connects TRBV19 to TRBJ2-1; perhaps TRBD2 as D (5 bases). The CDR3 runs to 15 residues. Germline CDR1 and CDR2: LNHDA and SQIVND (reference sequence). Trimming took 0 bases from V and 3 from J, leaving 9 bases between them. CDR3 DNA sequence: TGTGCCAGTAGTATAGACGGAGCGGACTACAATGAGCAGTTCTTC. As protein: CASSIDGADYNEQFF.

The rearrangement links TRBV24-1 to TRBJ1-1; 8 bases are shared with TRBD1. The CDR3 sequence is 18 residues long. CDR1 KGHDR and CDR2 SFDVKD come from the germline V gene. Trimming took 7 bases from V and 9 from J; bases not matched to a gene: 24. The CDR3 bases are TGTGCCACCAGCGAACCATTGGGACAGGACTTAGGCGAACGGAAAGCTTTCTTT. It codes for CATSEPLGQDLGERKAFF.

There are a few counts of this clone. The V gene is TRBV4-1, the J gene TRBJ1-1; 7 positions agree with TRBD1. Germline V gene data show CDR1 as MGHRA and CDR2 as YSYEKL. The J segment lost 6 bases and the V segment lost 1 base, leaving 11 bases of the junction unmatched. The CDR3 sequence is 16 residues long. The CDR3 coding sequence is TGCGCCAGCAGCCAAGTGGGCAGGGGGAGAAGGGCTGAAGCTTTCTTT. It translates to CASSQVGRGRRAEAFF.

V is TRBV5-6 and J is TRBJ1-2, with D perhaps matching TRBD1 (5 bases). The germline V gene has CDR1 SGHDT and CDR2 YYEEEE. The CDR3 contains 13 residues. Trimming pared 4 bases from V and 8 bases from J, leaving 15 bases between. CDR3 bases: TGTGCCAGCAGCCGGACACGGATAGGCGGCTACACCTTC. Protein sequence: CASSRTRIGGYTF.

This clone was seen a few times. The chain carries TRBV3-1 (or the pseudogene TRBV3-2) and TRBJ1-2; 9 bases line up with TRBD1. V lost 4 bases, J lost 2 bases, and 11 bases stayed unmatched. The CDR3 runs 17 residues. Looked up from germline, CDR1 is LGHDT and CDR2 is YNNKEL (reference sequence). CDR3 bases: TGTGCCAGCAGCCCCAATTATGCGACAGGGGGAAACTATGGCTACACCTTC. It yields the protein CASSPNYATGGNYGYTF.

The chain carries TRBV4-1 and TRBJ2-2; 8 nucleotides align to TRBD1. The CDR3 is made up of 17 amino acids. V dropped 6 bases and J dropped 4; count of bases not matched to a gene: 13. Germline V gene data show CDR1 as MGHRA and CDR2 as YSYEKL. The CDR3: CASSYGQGNLGTGELFF. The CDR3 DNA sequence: TGCGCCAGCAGTTATGGACAGGGTAATTTGGGCACCGGGGAGCTGTTTTTT.

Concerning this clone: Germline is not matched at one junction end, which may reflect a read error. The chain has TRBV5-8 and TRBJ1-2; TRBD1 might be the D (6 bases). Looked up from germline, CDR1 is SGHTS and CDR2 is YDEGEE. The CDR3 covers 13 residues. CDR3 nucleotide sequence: TGTGCCAGCAGCCTACGACAGGCCTCAGGCCTTTCGTTC. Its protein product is CASSLRQASGLSF. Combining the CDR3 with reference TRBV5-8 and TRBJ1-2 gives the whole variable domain EAGVTQSPTHLIKTRGQQATLRCSPISGHTSVYWYQQALGLGLQFLLWYDEGEERNRGNFPPRFSGRQFPNYSSELNVNALELEDSALYLCASSLRQASGLSFGSGTRLTVV.